The entry below gives a single TCR beta chain sequence along with its context. The source of the sample is a study of PD-L1 blockade in urothelial cancer. Data came from immunoSEQ multiplex PCR; TCRdb stores just in-frame clones and leaves some out. This table has about 95,000 clones, 90% appearing once. Sample time point: pretreatment peripheral blood. The source is a man aged 60 to 75 with urothelial cancer. The source was PBMCs, collected around atezolizumab (anti-PD-L1) treatment.

The CDR3 nucleotides read TGTGCCAGCAGTGAGACAGGGCGGTACTCAGATACGCAGTATTTT. It yields the protein CASSETGRYSDTQYF. The V and J genes are TRBV25-1 and TRBJ2-3; 7 nucleotides line up with TRBD1. J was trimmed by 4 bases and V by 3 bases; bases with no gene match: 7. Germline CDR1 reads MGHDK; CDR2 reads SYGVNS. The CDR3 sequence is 15 residues long.